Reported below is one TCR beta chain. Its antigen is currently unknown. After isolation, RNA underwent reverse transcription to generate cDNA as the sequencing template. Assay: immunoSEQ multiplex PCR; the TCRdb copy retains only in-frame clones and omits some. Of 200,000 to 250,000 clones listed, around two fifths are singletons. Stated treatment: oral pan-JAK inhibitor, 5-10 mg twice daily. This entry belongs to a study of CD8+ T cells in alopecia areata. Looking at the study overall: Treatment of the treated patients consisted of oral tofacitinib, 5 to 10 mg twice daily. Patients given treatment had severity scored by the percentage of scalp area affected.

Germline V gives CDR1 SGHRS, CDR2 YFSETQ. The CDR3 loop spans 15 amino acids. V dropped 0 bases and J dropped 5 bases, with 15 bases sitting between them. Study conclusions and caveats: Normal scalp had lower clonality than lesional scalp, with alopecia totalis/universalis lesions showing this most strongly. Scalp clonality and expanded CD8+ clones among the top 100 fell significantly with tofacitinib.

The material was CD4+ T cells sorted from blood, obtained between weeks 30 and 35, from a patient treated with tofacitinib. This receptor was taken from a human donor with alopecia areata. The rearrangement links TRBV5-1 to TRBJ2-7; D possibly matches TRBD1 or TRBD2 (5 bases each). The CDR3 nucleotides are TGCGCCAGCAGCTTGGGAACGCCGGGGCACGACGAGCAGTACTTC. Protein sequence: CASSLGTPGHDEQYF.